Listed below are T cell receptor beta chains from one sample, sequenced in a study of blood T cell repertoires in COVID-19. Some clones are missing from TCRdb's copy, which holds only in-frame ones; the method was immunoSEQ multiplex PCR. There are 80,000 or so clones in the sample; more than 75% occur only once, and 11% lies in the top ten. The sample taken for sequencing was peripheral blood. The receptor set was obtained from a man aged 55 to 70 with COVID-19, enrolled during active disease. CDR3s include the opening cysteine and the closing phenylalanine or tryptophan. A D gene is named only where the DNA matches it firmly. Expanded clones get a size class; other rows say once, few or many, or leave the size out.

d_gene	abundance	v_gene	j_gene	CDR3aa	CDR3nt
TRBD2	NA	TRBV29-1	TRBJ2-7	CSVEDLAGGSFEQYF	TGCAGCGTTGAGGATCTAGCGGGAGGGTCCTTCGAGCAGTACTTC
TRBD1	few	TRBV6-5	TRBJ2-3	CASSPRQGIADTQYF	TGTGCCAGCAGTCCAAGACAGGGTATTGCAGATACGCAGTATTTT
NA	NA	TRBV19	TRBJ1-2	CASRDFPANYGYTF	TGTGCCAGTAGGGACTTCCCAGCTAACTATGGCTACACCTTC
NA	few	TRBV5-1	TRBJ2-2	CASSKRTESTGELFF	TGCGCCAGCAGCAAGAGGACAGAGTCCACCGGGGAGCTGTTTTTT
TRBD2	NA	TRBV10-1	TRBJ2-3	CASSTSPGGAGGTDTQYF	TGCGCCAGCAGTACCTCCCCTGGTGGAGCGGGGGGCACAGATACGCAGTATTTT
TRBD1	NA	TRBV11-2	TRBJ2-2	CASRETGAGELFF	TGTGCCAGCAGAGAGACAGGGGCCGGGGAGCTGTTTTTT
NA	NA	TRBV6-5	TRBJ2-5	CASSPTWAQEETQYF	TGTGCCAGCAGTCCTACATGGGCGCAAGAAGAGACCCAGTACTTC
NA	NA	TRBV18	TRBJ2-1	CASSTDSSSYNEQFF	TGTGCCAGCTCTACGGACAGCAGCTCCTACAATGAGCAGTTCTTC
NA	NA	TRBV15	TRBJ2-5	CATSRGFGTGDLQETQYF	TGTGCCACCAGCAGAGGATTCGGAACAGGGGACTTACAAGAGACCCAGTACTTC
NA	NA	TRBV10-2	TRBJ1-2	CASSESVRGYTF	TGCGCCAGCAGTGAGTCCGTGCGCGGCTACACCTTC
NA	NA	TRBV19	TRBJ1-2	CASSITGLSYGYTF	TGTGCCAGTAGTATAACAGGGTTGAGCTATGGCTACACCTTC
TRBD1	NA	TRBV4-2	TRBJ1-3	CASSPRPGQDSGNTIYF	TGTGCCAGCAGCCCACGACCGGGACAGGACTCTGGAAACACCATATATTTT
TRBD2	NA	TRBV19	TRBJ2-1	CASSKGTSGSASYNEQFF	TGTGCCAGTTCAAAGGGGACTAGCGGGAGTGCCTCCTACAATGAGCAGTTCTTC
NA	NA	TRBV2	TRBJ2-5	CATNRQYQETQYF	TGTGCCACCAACCGACAATACCAAGAGACCCAGTACTTC
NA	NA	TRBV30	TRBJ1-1	CAWNRGGAGTEAFF	TGTGCCTGGAACCGAGGCGGGGCGGGCACTGAAGCTTTCTTT
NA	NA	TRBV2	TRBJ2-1	CASSEFPSDSYNEQFF	TGTGCCAGCAGTGAATTCCCTAGCGATTCCTACAATGAGCAGTTCTTC
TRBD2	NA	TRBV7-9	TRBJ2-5	CASVSGGNQETQYF	TGTGCCAGCGTAAGCGGGGGGAACCAAGAGACCCAGTACTTC
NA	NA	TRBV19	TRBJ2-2	CASRTGTMNTGELFF	TGTGCCAGTCGGACAGGGACTATGAACACCGGGGAGCTGTTTTTT
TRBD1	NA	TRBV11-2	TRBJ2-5	CASSSTGFSGETQYF	TGTGCCAGCAGCTCGACAGGGTTCTCGGGAGAGACCCAGTACTTC
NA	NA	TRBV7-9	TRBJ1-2	CASSLGGRGYTF	TGTGCCAGCAGCTTAGGAGGGCGCGGCTACACCTTC
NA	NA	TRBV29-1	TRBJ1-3	CSAGQGRGNTIYF	TGCAGCGCGGGCCAGGGCCGTGGAAACACCATATATTTT
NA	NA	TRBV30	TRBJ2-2	CAWSARSRAGELFF	TGTGCCTGGAGTGCCAGGTCCCGCGCTGGGGAGCTGTTTTTT
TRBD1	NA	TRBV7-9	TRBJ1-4	CASSLAGGQGHEKLFF	TGTGCCAGCAGCTTAGCCGGTGGACAGGGTCACGAAAAACTGTTTTTT
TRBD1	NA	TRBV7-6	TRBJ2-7	CASSQVRDSHPYEQYF	TGTGCCAGCAGCCAGGTCCGGGACAGCCACCCCTACGAGCAGTACTTC
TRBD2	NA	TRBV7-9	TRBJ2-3	CASSLSGREVDTQYF	TGTGCCAGCAGCTTATCTGGTCGGGAGGTGGATACGCAGTATTTT
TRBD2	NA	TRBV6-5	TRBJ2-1	CASSYAQAGGYNEQFF	TGTGCCAGCAGTTACGCCCAAGCGGGAGGGTACAATGAGCAGTTCTTC